Below are 15 T cell receptor beta chains sequenced from a single sample in a study of cytomegalovirus exposure and HLA in healthy donors. Primers included in the PCR were 60 Vbeta and 13 Jbeta primers. The protocol was immunoSEQ multiplex PCR, while the TCRdb copy is restricted to in-frame clones and leaves out a portion. The repertoire consists of 100,000 to 150,000 clones, with over 70% occurring once and the leading ten covering over 2.5%. Sample: PBMCs. The receptors come from a woman aged 50 to 60 in good health and CMV-seronegative.

The CDR3 DNA is TGTGCCAGCAGCTTAGTATCTGGAGACCAAGAGACCCAGTACTTC. Translated, it gives CASSLVSGDQETQYF. The chain is built from TRBV7-2 and TRBJ2-5; D remains ambiguous. Trimming removed 1 base from V and 0 bases from J, with 9 bases in between. From germline, CDR1 is SGHTA and CDR2 FQGNSA. The CDR3 is 15 residues long.

This chain joins TRBV7-2 and TRBJ1-4, with TRBD1 identical over 7 bases. V dropped 5 bases and J dropped 8; count of bases not matched to a gene: 5. This CDR3 has 13 amino acids. Germline CDR1 SGHTA, CDR2 FQGNSA. The CDR3 sequence: CASSRRQGEKLFF. In DNA form, the CDR3 reads TGTGCCAGCAGCCGCCGACAGGGCGAAAAACTGTTTTTT. The full variable domain, its missing parts supplied by reference TRBV7-2 and TRBJ1-4, is GAGVSQSPSNKVTEKGKDVELRCDPISGHTALYWYRQSLGQGLEFLIYFQGNSAPDKSGLPSDRFSAERTGGSVSTLTIQRTQQEDSAVYLCASSRRQGEKLFFGSGTQLSVL.

The chain recombines TRBV6-5 with TRBJ1-1; 8 nucleotides line up with TRBD1. After removal of 6 bases from V and 3 bases from J, the junction contained 3 bases not matched to a gene. The CDR3 runs to 13 residues. Germline loops: CDR1 MNHEY, CDR2 SVGAGI. The CDR3 protein is CASSGQGYTEAFF. The DNA for the CDR3 is TGTGCCAGCAGCGGACAGGGATACACTGAAGCTTTCTTT.

This clone has just a few counts. V is TRBV28 and J is TRBJ2-5; TRBD2 might be the D (6 bases). The germline CDR1 and CDR2 sequences are MDHEN and SYDVKM. There are 13 residues in the CDR3. V was clipped by 5 bases and J by 11 bases, with 18 bases between them. CDR3 sequence reads: CASSQGTSVRQYF. For the CDR3, the DNA is TGTGCCAGCAGTCAAGGGACTTCTGTTCGGCAGTACTTC.

This chain joins TRBV21-1 and TRBJ1-3; the tabulated D call, TRBD1, remains unverified against the DNA. TRBV21-1 is an annotated pseudogene. The CDR3 has 15 residues. The CDR3 is CASSEQGESGNTIYF. The CDR3 DNA reads as TGTGCCAGCAGCGAGCAGGGGGAATCTGGAAACACCATATATTTT.

The V call is TRBV10-3, the J call TRBJ2-4; 7 bases agree with TRBD2. Looked up from germline, CDR1 is ENHRY and CDR2 is SYGVKD. V shed 8 bases and J 6 bases; nucleotides not matched to a gene: 10. The CDR3 sequence is 14 residues long. The chain's CDR3 is CAISSGLAVNIQYF. The CDR3 DNA reads as TGTGCCATCTCGTCTGGGCTAGCGGTAAACATTCAGTACTTC.

V gene TRBV25-1 combines with J gene TRBJ1-2, with 7 nucleotides matching TRBD1. Germline V gives CDR1 MGHDK, CDR2 SYGVNS. The CDR3 length is 12 residues. Germline trimming cut 4 bases from V and 4 bases from J; bases unmatched to any gene: 0. The CDR3 DNA reads TGTGCCAGCAGTGGGGACAGCTATGGCTACACCTTC. It translates to CASSGDSYGYTF.

This rearrangement joins TRBV29-1 to TRBJ1-1, with 8 bases matching TRBD1. In germline, CDR1 is SQVTM, CDR2 ANQGSEA. With 6 bases clipped from V and 11 bases from J, the junction kept 11 bases outside the gene matches. CDR3 size: 12 residues. The CDR3: CSVARGQGQAFF. CDR3 bases: TGCAGCGTCGCCAGAGGACAGGGCCAGGCTTTCTTT.

This clone appeared a single time. The chain uses TRBV7-2 and TRBJ1-5; D possibly corresponds to TRBD1 (5 bases). Per germline, CDR1 SGHTA and CDR2 FQGNSA. V was pared by 5 bases and J by 3 bases, with 17 bases between. The CDR3 covers 16 residues. The CDR3 DNA reads TGTGCCAGCAGCCCCCACGGGGGTGGTAACAATCAGCCCCAGCATTTT. It translates to CASSPHGGGNNQPQHF.

This chain links TRBV20-1 with TRBJ2-2, with D unresolved. This CDR3 spans 11 amino acids. V was pared by 3 bases and J by 6 bases, with 5 bases between. Germline CDR1 and CDR2: DFQATT and SNEGSKA (reference sequence). The CDR3 bases are TGCAGTGCTAGCATGTCCGGGGAGCTGTTTTTT. This gives the protein CSASMSGELFF.

V and J are TRBV5-1 and TRBJ2-7; 9 positions match TRBD2. The CDR3 extends over 14 amino acids. V dropped 3 bases and J dropped 5; count of bases not matched to a gene: 6. Germline V gene lookup returns CDR1 SGHRS and CDR2 YFSETQ. The CDR3 here is CASSSLSGRHEQYF. CDR3 DNA sequence: TGCGCCAGCAGCTCTCTAAGCGGGAGGCACGAGCAGTACTTC.

The V call is TRBV5-4, the J call TRBJ2-1; 8 nucleotides match TRBD2. Looked up from germline, CDR1 is SGHNT and CDR2 is YYREEE (reference sequence). The CDR3 is 16 amino acids. V lost 4 bases to trimming and J lost 8 bases; unmatched junction nucleotides: 14. This CDR3 is CASSQLLAGKLDEQFF. The CDR3 region has the DNA TGTGCCAGCAGCCAACTCCTAGCGGGTAAATTGGATGAGCAGTTCTTC.

This clone was observed a handful of times. V usage is TRBV7-2 and J usage is TRBJ1-2; 10 bases agree with TRBD1. V trimming: 5 bases; J trimming: 2 bases; junction bases outside the gene matches: 2. This CDR3 comprises 14 residues. The germline V gene encodes CDR1 SGHTA and CDR2 FQGNSA. DNA for the CDR3: TGTGCCAGCAGCAAGGACAGGGGGAACTATGGCTACACCTTC. Translated: CASSKDRGNYGYTF.

This sequence joins TRBV6-6 and TRBJ2-5, with 13 bases fitting TRBD2. Trimming took 6 bases from V and 9 from J; bases not matched to a gene: 10. This CDR3 is built from 15 residues. Germline lookup yields CDR1 MNHNY and CDR2 SVGAGI (reference sequence). As DNA, the CDR3 is TGTGCCAGCAGCAAAACGGGACTAGCGGGATCGGCCCAGTACTTC. Amino acids: CASSKTGLAGSAQYF.

This sequence joins TRBV27 and TRBJ2-7, with D possibly matching TRBD1 (5 bases). The CDR3 is 11 residues long. Germline CDR1 MNHEY, CDR2 SMNVEV (reference sequence). V was clipped by 8 bases and J by 5 bases, with 10 bases between them. The CDR3 sequence: CASLAGHEQYF. CDR3 DNA: TGTGCCAGCCTGGCAGGGCACGAGCAGTACTTC.